The 21 T cell receptor beta chains presented below share a single source sample, sequenced in a study of shared T cell receptors in the human thymus. Sequencing was performed with immunoSEQ multiplex PCR; in TCRdb, only in-frame clones are kept and a portion is missing. This table has some 640,000 clones, about 89% appearing once. This same sample was also taken into another study, of human thymus T cells.

The material sequenced was thymocytes. The source of these receptors is a boy in the first two years of life with a congenital heart defect.

The rearrangement links TRBV28 to TRBJ2-7; 8 bases align to TRBD1. The CDR3 contains 14 residues. The germline V gene has CDR1 MDHEN and CDR2 SYDVKM. The J segment lost 3 bases and the V segment lost 4 bases, leaving 5 bases of the junction unmatched. CDR3 nucleotide sequence: TGTGCCAGCAGTTCTCCGGACAGGGACTACGAGCAGTACTTC. Translated: CASSSPDRDYEQYF.

The V call is TRBV10-2, the J call TRBJ2-1, with TRBD2 matching over 7 bases. This CDR3 region has 16 residues. Trimming removed 0 bases from V and 8 bases from J; junction bases left unmatched: 10. Germline values: CDR1 WSHSY, CDR2 SAAADI. CDR3 amino acids: CASSESTPRESDEQFF. The CDR3 nucleotides read TGCGCCAGCAGTGAGTCGACTCCGCGGGAGAGCGATGAGCAGTTCTTC.

V and J are TRBV15 and TRBJ2-7; D perhaps matches TRBD2 (6 bases). Germline values: CDR1 LNHNV, CDR2 YYDKDF (reference sequence). V shed 1 base and J shed 3 bases, with 13 bases lying between them. The CDR3 is 15 residues long. The CDR3 spells CATSRGPLASYEQYF. The CDR3 coding sequence is TGTGCCACCAGCAGAGGGCCGCTAGCGAGCTACGAGCAGTACTTC.

V gene TRBV10-1 combines with J gene TRBJ2-7, with 10 bases fitting TRBD2. The CDR3 contains 15 residues. The trim removed 3 bases at V and 3 bases at J, leaving 5 bases unmatched. Germline loops: CDR1 WNHNN, CDR2 SYGVQD (reference sequence). The CDR3 region is CASSEVASGGYEQYF. CDR3 nucleotides: TGCGCCAGCAGTGAAGTGGCTAGCGGGGGCTACGAGCAGTACTTC.

This chain links TRBV5-1 with TRBJ2-7; TRBD2 agrees at 11 bases. The CDR3 has 14 amino acids. CDR1 and CDR2 (germline): SGHRS, YFSETQ. V was pared by 4 bases and J by 5 bases, with 5 bases of the junction left unmatched. The CDR3 reads CASSLGLAGDEQYF. The CDR3 DNA sequence: TGCGCCAGCAGCCTAGGACTAGCGGGCGACGAGCAGTACTTC.

The J gene is TRBJ2-5, the V gene TRBV28, with D perhaps matching TRBD1 (5 bases). The end of the DNA aligns better with TRBJ2-7, so the J call may be wrong. The CDR3 runs 12 residues. Germline V gives CDR1 MDHEN, CDR2 SYDVKM. This CDR3 reads CASSSDIHEQYF. CDR3 in DNA: TGTGCCAGCAGTTCGGACATCCACGAGCAGTACTTC.

J is TRBJ1-6 and V is TRBV6-4; weak D call: TRBD1 (5 bases). This CDR3 is 16 amino acids long. Germline CDR1 is MRHNA and CDR2 is SNTAGT. V gave up 6 bases and J gave up 3 bases, with 15 bases separating them. The CDR3 DNA reads TGTGCCAGCAGACAGGTTCGAAGAAACTATAATTCACCCCTCCACTTT. This codes for CASRQVRRNYNSPLHF.

This sequence joins TRBV10-3 and TRBJ1-2; a weak D match, TRBD1 (6 bases). Germline assignment: CDR1 ENHRY and CDR2 SYGVKD. This CDR3 region has 12 residues. V was clipped by 7 bases and J by 8 bases, with 14 bases between them. Written as DNA, the CDR3 is TGTGCCATCATGTCAGGGGCTTTAGGCTACACCTTC. Its protein is CAIMSGALGYTF.

For this clone: The junction differs from germline at one of its ends, possibly a read error. At the DNA level, this CDR3 is encoded by other sequences in the same sample as well. This sequence joins TRBV9 and TRBJ1-6, with D possibly being TRBD1 (5 bases). The CDR3 consists of 15 residues. CDR1 and CDR2 from the germline V gene are SGDLS and YYNGEE. For the CDR3, the DNA is TGTGCCAGCAGCGTAATCCCGGGGGGGAATTCCCCCCTCCACTTT. Translating gives CASSVIPGGNSPLHF.

In its sample, this clone was seen a few times. This sequence joins TRBV28 and TRBJ2-1; D possibly corresponds to TRBD2 (6 bases). Trimming removed 2 bases at V and 7 bases at J, with 18 bases between. The CDR3 covers 16 residues. Germline V lookup: CDR1 MDHEN, CDR2 SYDVKM. The CDR3 region has the DNA TGTGCCAGCAGTTTAAGATGGTGGGAGGAATGGAATGAGCAGTTCTTC. This gives the protein CASSLRWWEEWNEQFF.

This chain connects TRBV5-6 to TRBJ1-4; D gene ambiguous. V lost 3 bases and J 3 bases, leaving 12 bases between the germline ends. The germline gives CDR1 SGHDT, CDR2 YYEEEE. The CDR3 contains 15 residues. The CDR3 is CASSSRSGPNEKLFF. DNA for the CDR3: TGTGCCAGCAGCTCGCGCAGTGGGCCTAATGAAAAACTGTTTTTT. The entire variable domain, with the rest obtained from reference TRBV5-6 and TRBJ1-4, is as follows: DAGVTQSPTHLIKTRGQQVTLRCSPKSGHDTVSWYQQALGQGPQFIFQYYEEEERQRGNFPDRFSGHQFPNYSSELNVNALLLGDSALYLCASSSRSGPNEKLFFGSGTQLSVL.

This chain links TRBV27 with TRBJ1-2; 8 bases align to TRBD1. Germline V lookup: CDR1 MNHEY, CDR2 SMNVEV (reference sequence). The ends lost 6 bases at V and 6 bases at J; junction bases unmatched: 6. The CDR3 contains 13 residues. CDR3 residues: CASRHRGGDGYTF. The CDR3 DNA is TGTGCCAGCAGGCACAGGGGGGGGGATGGCTACACCTTC.

This chain joins TRBV10-3 and TRBJ1-1, with TRBD1 matching over 10 bases. This CDR3 contains 15 residues. Germline CDR1 ENHRY, CDR2 SYGVKD. V shed 3 bases and J 5 bases; nucleotides not matched to a gene: 6. CDR3 sequence reads: CAISDPTGGNTEAFF. CDR3 nucleotides: TGTGCCATCAGTGACCCGACAGGGGGCAATACTGAAGCTTTCTTT.

V and J are TRBV5-6 and TRBJ2-2, with TRBD1 matching 8 bases. J lost 3 bases, V lost 7 bases, and 5 bases had no gene match. CDR1 is SGHDT and CDR2 is YYEEEE in the germline V gene. The CDR3 is 14 residues long. CDR3 bases: TGTGCCAGCTGGCAGGGGGCGCACACCGGGGAGCTGTTTTTT. This encodes CASWQGAHTGELFF.

Written as DNA, the CDR3 is TGCGCCAGCAGCCAAGATTCACGCGGGGGGGTAAGGGAGACCCAGTACTTC. As protein: CASSQDSRGGVRETQYF. The chain uses TRBV4-1 and TRBJ2-5, with 9 bases that match TRBD2. Germline lookup yields CDR1 MGHRA and CDR2 YSYEKL. Trimming removed 0 bases from V and 5 bases from J; junction bases left unmatched: 10. The CDR3 consists of 17 residues.

V is TRBV4-3 and J is TRBJ1-1, with D uncertain. The germline V gene has CDR1 LGHNA and CDR2 YSLEER. Trimming left V 1 base short and J 3 bases short, with 6 bases between. This CDR3 has 13 amino acids. CDR3 sequence reads: CASSQGTDTEAFF. CDR3 DNA: TGCGCCAGCAGCCAAGGTACAGACACTGAAGCTTTCTTT.

This sequence joins TRBV4-1 and TRBJ2-1; the match to TRBD2 covers 7 bases. Trimming removed 0 bases from V and 4 bases from J; junction bases left unmatched: 6. The CDR3 consists of 16 residues. Germline values: CDR1 MGHRA, CDR2 YSYEKL. The CDR3 DNA sequence: TGCGCCAGCAGCCAAGAACGCGGGAGAAATTACAATGAGCAGTTCTTC. Its protein product is CASSQERGRNYNEQFF.

The CDR3 nucleotides read TGTGCCAGCAGTTTAGGGGACAGACCATACAATGAGCAGTTCTTC. Protein sequence: CASSLGDRPYNEQFF. The chain is built from TRBV28 and TRBJ2-1, with 7 bases fitting TRBD1. The length of the CDR3 is 15 residues. V was clipped by 2 bases and J by 4 bases; unmatched bases: 5. The V gene's germline CDR1 is MDHEN and CDR2 SYDVKM. The whole variable domain, remainder taken from reference TRBV28 and TRBJ2-1, is DVKVTQSSRYLVKRTGEKVFLECVQDMDHENMFWYRQDPGLGLRLIYFSYDVKMKEKGDIPEGYSVSREKKERFSLILESASTNQTSMYLCASSLGDRPYNEQFFGPGTRLTVL.

The chain couples TRBV27 to TRBJ2-2; D may be TRBD2 (7 bases). The CDR3 contains 16 residues. Deletions cut 6 bases from V and 5 bases from J, with 19 bases between. CDR1 is MNHEY, CDR2 SMNVEV, per germline (reference sequence). The CDR3 region is CASRPTGGRGTGELFF. DNA of the CDR3: TGTGCCAGCAGACCCACCGGGGGGCGGGGTACCGGGGAGCTGTTTTTT.

This sequence joins TRBV5-4 and TRBJ1-1, with TRBD1 matching 7 bases. This CDR3 contains 17 residues. V gave up 4 bases and J gave up 6 bases; unmatched junction bases: 18. In germline, CDR1 is SGHNT, CDR2 YYREEE (reference sequence). The CDR3 sequence: CASSLTGVQGGWPEAFF. The CDR3 DNA sequence: TGTGCCAGCAGCCTAACAGGGGTCCAGGGGGGCTGGCCTGAAGCTTTCTTT.

The chain has TRBV19 and TRBJ1-5, with D possibly being TRBD1 (5 bases). Trimming shortened V by 3 bases and J by 3 bases, and 15 bases separated the two germline ends. Germline V gives CDR1 LNHDA, CDR2 SQIVND (reference sequence). The CDR3 spans 16 residues. The DNA of the CDR3 is TGTGCCAGTAGTATCCCCGGGACTATGAACAATCAGCCCCAGCATTTT. This sequence encodes CASSIPGTMNNQPQHF.